Listed below are T cell receptor beta chains from one sample, sequenced in a study of OX40 agonist ivuxolimab in advanced cancers. Clones were read by immunoSEQ multiplex PCR, and TCRdb kept only the in-frame ones, dropping some. The profile shows more than 50,000 clones, approximately 87% of them singletons. The input for sequencing was CD4+ or CD8+ T cells sorted from blood, taken in a trial of the OX40 agonist ivuxolimab. The receptors shown here come from an adult with an advanced solid tumor such as melanoma, head and neck, liver or kidney cancer. CDR3s include the opening cysteine and the closing phenylalanine or tryptophan. A D gene is named only where the DNA matches it firmly. A row's size may be missing; if present it is once, few, many or a size class.

size,D,J,V,CDR3,DNA
.,TRBD2,TRBJ2-7,TRBV7-2,CASSISGTTYEQYF,TGTGCCAGCAGCATTAGCGGGACCACCTACGAGCAGTACTTC
.,TRBD1,TRBJ2-2,TRBV7-6,CASSGKGANYPGELFF,TGTGCCAGCAGCGGGAAGGGGGCAAACTATCCCGGGGAGCTGTTTTTT
.,.,TRBJ1-2,TRBV6-1,CASSPGDYGYTF,TGTGCCAGCAGTCCGGGTGACTATGGCTACACCTTC
.,.,TRBJ2-1,TRBV6-1,CASSREPEQFF,TGTGCCAGCAGTCGAGAACCAGAGCAGTTCTTC
.,.,TRBJ1-1,TRBV4-3,CASSRSGTLNTEAFF,TGCGCCAGCAGCCGATCCGGGACATTGAACACTGAAGCTTTCTTT
.,TRBD1,TRBJ2-3,TRBV6-5,CASSLTGGGDTQYF,TGTGCCAGCAGTTTGACAGGGGGTGGAGATACGCAGTATTTT
.,.,TRBJ2-3,TRBV7-2,CASSLSPDTQYF,TGTGCCAGCAGCTTAAGCCCAGATACGCAGTATTTT
.,.,TRBJ2-7,TRBV5-1,CASSSDRSYEQYF,TGCGCCAGCAGCTCCGACAGGTCCTACGAGCAGTACTTC
.,.,TRBJ1-3,TRBV5-1,CASSRGIGNTIYF,TGCGCCAGCTCCCGGGGCATAGGAAACACCATATATTTT
.,TRBD1,TRBJ1-4,TRBV5-1,CASSLEGTGVNEKLFF,TGCGCCAGCAGCTTGGAGGGGACAGGAGTTAATGAAAAACTGTTTTTT
.,.,TRBJ2-1,TRBV11-2,CASRYTGEQFF,TGTGCCAGCAGATACACGGGGGAGCAGTTCTTC
.,.,TRBJ1-3,TRBV27,CASNSVWQGRIMAGNTIYF,TGTGCCAGCAATTCGGTGTGGCAGGGGAGGATCATGGCTGGAAACACCATATATTTT
.,.,TRBJ1-1,TRBV2,CASRDPRGASSAFF,TGTGCCAGCAGAGACCCTCGGGGGGCCAGTTCGGCTTTCTTT
.,.,TRBJ1-5,TRBV27,CASSQNRLVPLSNQPQHF,TGTGCCAGCAGTCAAAATCGGTTGGTCCCACTTAGCAATCAGCCCCAGCATTTT
.,.,TRBJ2-3,TRBV5-1,CASSLIADTQYF,TGCGCCAGCAGCTTGATCGCAGATACGCAGTATTTT
.,.,TRBJ1-2,TRBV13,CASSENYGYTF,TGTGCCAGCAGCGAGAACTATGGCTACACCTTC
.,.,TRBJ1-4,TRBV7-9,CASSLEGSRGEKLFF,TGTGCCAGCAGCTTAGAGGGTAGTCGAGGTGAAAAACTGTTTTTT
once,.,TRBJ2-1,TRBV18,CASSPDRTQEQFF,TGTGCCAGCTCACCTGACAGGACCCAAGAGCAGTTCTTC
.,.,TRBJ1-1,TRBV4-2,CASSQDSNTEAFF,TGTGCCAGCAGCCAGGACAGTAACACTGAAGCTTTCTTT
.,TRBD2,TRBJ2-1,TRBV28,CASSRGTSGWDEQFF,TGTGCCAGCAGTCGCGGGACTAGCGGGTGGGATGAGCAGTTCTTC
.,TRBD1,TRBJ2-7,TRBV6-5,CASSSPGQVNYEQYF,TGTGCCAGCAGTTCCCCTGGACAGGTCAACTACGAGCAGTACTTC
.,TRBD1,TRBJ1-1,TRBV30,CAWQGVDTEAFF,TGTGCCTGGCAGGGGGTAGATACTGAAGCTTTCTTT
.,.,TRBJ1-3,TRBV6-1,CASSEDWTDMTSGGNTIYF,TGTGCCAGCAGTGAAGATTGGACGGACATGACATCGGGGGGAAACACCATATATTTT
once,.,TRBJ2-1,TRBV15,CATSRDLDRYNEQFF,TGTGCCACCAGCAGAGATCTGGACAGATACAATGAGCAGTTCTTC
.,.,TRBJ1-3,TRBV7-2,CASSPQVAAAGNTIYF,TGTGCCAGCAGTCCACAGGTGGCGGCTGCTGGAAACACCATATATTTT
.,TRBD2,TRBJ2-7,TRBV4-2,CASSQDKASGRTSSYEQYF,TGTGCCAGCAGCCAAGATAAGGCTAGCGGGAGGACCAGCTCCTACGAGCAGTACTTC
.,.,TRBJ1-2,TRBV6-5,CASSDQGRGYTF,TGTGCCAGCAGCGATCAGGGTCGCGGCTACACCTTC